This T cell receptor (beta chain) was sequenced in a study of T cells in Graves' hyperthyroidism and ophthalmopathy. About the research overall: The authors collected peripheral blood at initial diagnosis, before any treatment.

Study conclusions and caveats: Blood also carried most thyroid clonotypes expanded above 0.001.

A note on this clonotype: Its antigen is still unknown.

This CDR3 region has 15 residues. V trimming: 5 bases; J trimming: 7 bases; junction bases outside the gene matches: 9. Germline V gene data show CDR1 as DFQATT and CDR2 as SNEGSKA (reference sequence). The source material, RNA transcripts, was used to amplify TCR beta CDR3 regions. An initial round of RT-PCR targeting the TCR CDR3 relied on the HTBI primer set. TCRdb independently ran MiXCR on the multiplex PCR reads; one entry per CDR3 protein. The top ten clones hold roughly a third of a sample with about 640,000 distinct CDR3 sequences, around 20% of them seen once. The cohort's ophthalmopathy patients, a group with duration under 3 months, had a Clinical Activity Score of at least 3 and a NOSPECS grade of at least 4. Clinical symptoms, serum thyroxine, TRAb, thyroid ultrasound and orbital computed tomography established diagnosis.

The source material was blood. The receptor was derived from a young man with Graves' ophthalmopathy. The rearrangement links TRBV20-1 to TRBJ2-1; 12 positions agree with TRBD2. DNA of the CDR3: TGCAGTGCTTTAGGACTAGCGGGAAGCAGGAATGAGCAGTTCTTC. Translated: CSALGLAGSRNEQFF.